The sample holds a few counts of the clone carrying this TCR beta chain. This sample is part of a study of blood T cell repertoires in COVID-19. Study-wide context: Italy, Spain and the United States were the sources of the convalescent and acute COVID-19 samples. Nucleic acid was either cDNA or gDNA, and it came from T cells, B-cell-depleted T cells, or PBMCs.

Germline CDR1 reads SGHAT; CDR2 reads FQNNGV. The CDR3 contains 16 residues. Deletions cut 1 base from V and 2 bases from J, with 14 bases between. Per the original methods: The authors estimated nucleated cell counts from reference gene primer amplification. The protocol was immunoSEQ multiplex PCR, while the TCRdb copy is restricted to in-frame clones and leaves out a portion. V and J calls and clone size are as listed in that table; D and trimming were resolved from the DNA. The table lists about 190,000 clones, around four fifths of them singletons. The receptor was derived from a young man with active or convalescent COVID-19. This chain connects TRBV11-2 to TRBJ2-5; D not certain. Input material: peripheral blood. CDR3 DNA: TGTGCCAGCAGCTTAGTCCCCTCGGTGTTGCAAGAGACCCAGTACTTC. Translation gives CASSLVPSVLQETQYF. Full variable domain (rest looked up from reference TRBV11-2 and TRBJ2-5): EAGVAQSPRYKIIEKRQSVAFWCNPISGHATLYWYQQILGQGPKLLIQFQNNGVVDDSQLPKDRFSAERLKGVDSTLKIQPAKLEDSAVYLCASSLVPSVLQETQYFGPGTRLLVL.